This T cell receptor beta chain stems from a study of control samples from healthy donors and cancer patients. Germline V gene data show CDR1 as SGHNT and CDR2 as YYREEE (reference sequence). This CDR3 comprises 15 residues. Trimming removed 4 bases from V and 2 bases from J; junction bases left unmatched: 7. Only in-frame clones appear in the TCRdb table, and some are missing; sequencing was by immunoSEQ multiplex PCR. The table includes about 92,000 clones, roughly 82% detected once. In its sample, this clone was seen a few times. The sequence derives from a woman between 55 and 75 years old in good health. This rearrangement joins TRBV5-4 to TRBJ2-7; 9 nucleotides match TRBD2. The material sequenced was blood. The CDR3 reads CASSRWGGGAYEQYF. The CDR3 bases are TGTGCCAGCAGCCGGTGGGGCGGGGGGGCCTACGAGCAGTACTTC.